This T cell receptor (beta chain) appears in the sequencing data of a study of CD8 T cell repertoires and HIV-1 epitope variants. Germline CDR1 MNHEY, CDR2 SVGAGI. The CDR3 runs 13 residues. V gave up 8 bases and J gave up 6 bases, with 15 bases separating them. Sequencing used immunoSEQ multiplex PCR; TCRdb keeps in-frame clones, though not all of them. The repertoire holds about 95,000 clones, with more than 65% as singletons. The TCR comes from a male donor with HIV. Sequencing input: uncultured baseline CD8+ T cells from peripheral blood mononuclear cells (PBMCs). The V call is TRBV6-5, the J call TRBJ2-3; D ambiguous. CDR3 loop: CASRTGAPDTQYF. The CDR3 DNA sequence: TGTGCCAGCCGGACGGGCGCTCCGGATACGCAGTATTTT.